These 8 T cell receptor beta chains originate from one sample sequenced in a study of cytomegalovirus exposure and HLA in healthy donors. PCR used 60 Vbeta primers and 13 Jbeta primers. Using immunoSEQ multiplex PCR, the repertoire was profiled, and TCRdb retains in-frame clones only, with some absent. The table includes around 91,000 clones, 55% to 75% detected once. What was sequenced was PBMCs. The receptors originated from a man between 60 and 75 years old in good health and CMV-seronegative.

The rearrangement joins TRBV2 to TRBJ2-7; D is unresolved. The CDR3 sequence is 12 residues long. V gave up 7 bases and J gave up 3 bases, with 10 bases separating them. The V gene's germline CDR1 is SNHLY and CDR2 FYNNEI. The CDR3, as DNA: TGTGCCAGCAAGGCGGAATACTACGAGCAGTACTTC. Its protein product is CASKAEYYEQYF.

The CDR3 nucleotides are TGTGCCAGCAGCTGGACAGGGGGTAGGACCGGGGAGCTGTTTTTT. Translating gives CASSWTGGRTGELFF. V and J are TRBV7-9 and TRBJ2-2; 10 bases agree with TRBD1. With 4 bases clipped from V and 5 bases from J, the junction kept 4 bases outside the gene matches. CDR3 length: 15 amino acids. From germline, CDR1 is SEHNR and CDR2 FQNEAQ (reference sequence).

This chain uses TRBV11-2 with TRBJ1-1; 7 bases map to TRBD1. Per germline, CDR1 SGHAT and CDR2 FQNNGV. V trimming: 4 bases; J trimming: 4 bases; junction bases outside the gene matches: 9. The CDR3 has 15 residues. The CDR3 DNA reads as TGTGCCAGCAGCTCCGTCCAGGGGGTAAGCACTGAAGCTTTCTTT. As protein: CASSSVQGVSTEAFF.

This clone was picked up one time. This chain connects TRBV6-6 to TRBJ2-2; 8 bases map to TRBD1. This CDR3 is built from 16 residues. Trimming took 0 bases from V and 8 from J; bases not matched to a gene: 8. Germline-derived CDR1 and CDR2 are MNHNY and SVGAGI (reference sequence). The CDR3: CASSYSGTGPVGELFF. For the CDR3, the DNA is TGTGCCAGCAGTTACTCGGGGACAGGCCCCGTAGGGGAGCTGTTTTTT.

The rearrangement links TRBV6-5 to TRBJ2-1; the D gene is possibly TRBD2 (5 bases). Germline values: CDR1 MNHEY, CDR2 SVGAGI. Trimming stripped 5 bases from V and 6 bases from J, with 14 bases between. The CDR3 covers 14 residues. This chain's CDR3 is CASSTEDSPNEQFF. The CDR3 DNA sequence: TGTGCCAGCAGTACAGAGGACTCCCCCAATGAGCAGTTCTTC.

As regards this clone: At one end the junction does not follow the germline gene, possibly because of a read error. The rearrangement joins TRBV7-9 to TRBJ1-2, with D unclear. This CDR3 is 14 amino acids long. Per germline, CDR1 SEHNR and CDR2 FQNEAQ (reference sequence). The CDR3 protein is CSSGQFSESYVYTF. CDR3 sequence (DNA): TGTTCCAGCGGGCAATTTTCGGAATCGTATGTCTACACCTTC.

The gene calls are TRBV10-2 and TRBJ1-2; D not resolved. The CDR3 contains 15 residues. V gave up 0 bases and J gave up 6 bases, with 14 bases separating them. Per the germline V gene, CDR1 is WSHSY and CDR2 is SAAADI. The DNA of the CDR3 is TGCGCCAGCAGTGAGTCGGAGGACGGATCACATGGCTACACCTTC. It translates to CASSESEDGSHGYTF.

As concerns this clone: A much larger clone sits a single nucleotide away, making a read error possible. The chain carries TRBV7-6 and TRBJ2-7; 15 positions agree with TRBD2. From germline, CDR1 is SGHVS and CDR2 FNYEAQ. V lost 5 bases, J lost 4 bases, and 3 bases stayed unmatched. This CDR3 contains 15 residues. The CDR3 nucleotides are TGTGCCAGCAGCGCCGGGACTAGCGGGAGGTACGAGCAGTACTTC. This translates into CASSAGTSGRYEQYF.